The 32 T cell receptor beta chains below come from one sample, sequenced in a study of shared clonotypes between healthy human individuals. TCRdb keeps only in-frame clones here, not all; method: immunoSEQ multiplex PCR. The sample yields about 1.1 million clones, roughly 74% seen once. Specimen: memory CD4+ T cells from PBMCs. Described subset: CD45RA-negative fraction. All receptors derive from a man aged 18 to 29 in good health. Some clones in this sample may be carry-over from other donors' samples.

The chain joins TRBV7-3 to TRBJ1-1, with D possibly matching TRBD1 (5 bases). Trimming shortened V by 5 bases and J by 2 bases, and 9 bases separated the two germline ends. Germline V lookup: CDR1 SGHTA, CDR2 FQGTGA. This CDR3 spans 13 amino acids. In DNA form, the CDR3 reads TGTGCCAGCAGCAGGGGATTCAACACTGAAGCTTTCTTT. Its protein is CASSRGFNTEAFF.

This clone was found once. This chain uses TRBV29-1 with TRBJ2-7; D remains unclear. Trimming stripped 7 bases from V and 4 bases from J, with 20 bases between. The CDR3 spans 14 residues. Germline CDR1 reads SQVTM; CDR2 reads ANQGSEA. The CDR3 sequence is CSGSLAPVSYEQYF. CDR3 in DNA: TGCAGCGGCTCCTTGGCACCGGTATCGTACGAGCAGTACTTC.

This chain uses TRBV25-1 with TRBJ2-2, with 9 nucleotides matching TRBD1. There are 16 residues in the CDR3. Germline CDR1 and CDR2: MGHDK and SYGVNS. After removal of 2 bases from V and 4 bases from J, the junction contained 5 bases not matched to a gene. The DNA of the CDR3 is TGTGCCAGCAGTGAAGGGGACAGGGCGGGCACCGGGGAGCTGTTTTTT. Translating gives CASSEGDRAGTGELFF.

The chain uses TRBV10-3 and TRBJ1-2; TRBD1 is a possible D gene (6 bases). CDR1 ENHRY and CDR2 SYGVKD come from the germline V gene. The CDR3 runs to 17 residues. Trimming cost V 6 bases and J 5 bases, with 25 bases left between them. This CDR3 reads CAISPQGAPTTTYGYTF. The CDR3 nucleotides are TGTGCCATCAGCCCACAGGGAGCCCCTACAACTACTTATGGCTACACCTTC.

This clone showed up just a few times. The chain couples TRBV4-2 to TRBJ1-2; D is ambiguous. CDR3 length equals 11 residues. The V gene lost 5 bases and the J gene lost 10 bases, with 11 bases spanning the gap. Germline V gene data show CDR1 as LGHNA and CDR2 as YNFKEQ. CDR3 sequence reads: CASSSEEPYTF. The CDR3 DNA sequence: TGTGCCAGCAGCTCGGAAGAACCCTACACCTTC.

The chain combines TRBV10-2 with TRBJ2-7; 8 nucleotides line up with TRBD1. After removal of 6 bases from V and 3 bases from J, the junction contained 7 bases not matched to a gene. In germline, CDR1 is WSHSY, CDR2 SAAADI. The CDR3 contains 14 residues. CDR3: CASRTGVGGYEQYF. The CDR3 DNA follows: TGCGCCAGCAGGACAGGGGTAGGAGGCTACGAGCAGTACTTC.

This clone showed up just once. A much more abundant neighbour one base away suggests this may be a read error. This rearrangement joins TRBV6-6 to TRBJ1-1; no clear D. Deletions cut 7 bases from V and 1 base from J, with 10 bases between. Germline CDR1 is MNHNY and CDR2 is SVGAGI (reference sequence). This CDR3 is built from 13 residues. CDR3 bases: TGTGCCAGCACCCTTACAGCGAACACTGAAGCTTTCTTT. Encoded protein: CASTLTANTEAFF.

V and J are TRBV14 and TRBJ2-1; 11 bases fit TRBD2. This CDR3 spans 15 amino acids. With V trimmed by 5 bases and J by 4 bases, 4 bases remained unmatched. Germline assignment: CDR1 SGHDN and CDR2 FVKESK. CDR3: CASSWTSGPYNEQFF. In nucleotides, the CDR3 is TGTGCCAGCAGCTGGACTAGCGGGCCATACAATGAGCAGTTCTTC.

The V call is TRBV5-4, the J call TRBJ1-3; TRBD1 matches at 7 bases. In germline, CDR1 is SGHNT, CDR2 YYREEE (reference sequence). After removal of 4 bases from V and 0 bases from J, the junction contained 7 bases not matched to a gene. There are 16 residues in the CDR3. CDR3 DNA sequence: TGTGCCAGCAGCCAAGACGGGACAGCCTCTGGAAACACCATATATTTT. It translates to CASSQDGTASGNTIYF.

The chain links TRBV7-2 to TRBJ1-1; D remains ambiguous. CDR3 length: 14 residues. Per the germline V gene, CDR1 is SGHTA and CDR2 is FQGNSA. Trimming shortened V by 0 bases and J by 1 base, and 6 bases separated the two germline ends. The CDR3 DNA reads TGTGCCAGCAGCTTAGCTCGAGGGAACACTGAAGCTTTCTTT. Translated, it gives CASSLARGNTEAFF.

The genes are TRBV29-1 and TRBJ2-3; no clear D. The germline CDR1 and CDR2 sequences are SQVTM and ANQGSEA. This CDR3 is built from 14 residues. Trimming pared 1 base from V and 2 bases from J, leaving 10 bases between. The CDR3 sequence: CSVEGVPTTDTQYF. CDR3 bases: TGCAGCGTTGAAGGGGTCCCAACCACAGATACGCAGTATTTT.

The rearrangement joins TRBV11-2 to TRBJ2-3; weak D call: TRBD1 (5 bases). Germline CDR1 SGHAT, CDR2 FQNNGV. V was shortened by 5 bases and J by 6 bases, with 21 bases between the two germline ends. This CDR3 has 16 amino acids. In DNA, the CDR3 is TGTGCCAGCAGCCGAAACCCCGGACAAGGGCGGGATACGCAGTATTTT. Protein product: CASSRNPGQGRDTQYF.

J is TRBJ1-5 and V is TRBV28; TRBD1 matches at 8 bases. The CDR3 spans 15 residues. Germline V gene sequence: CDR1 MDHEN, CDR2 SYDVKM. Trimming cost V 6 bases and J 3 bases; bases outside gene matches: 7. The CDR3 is CASRLGQGNNQPQHF. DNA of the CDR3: TGTGCCAGCAGACTCGGACAGGGTAACAATCAGCCCCAGCATTTT.

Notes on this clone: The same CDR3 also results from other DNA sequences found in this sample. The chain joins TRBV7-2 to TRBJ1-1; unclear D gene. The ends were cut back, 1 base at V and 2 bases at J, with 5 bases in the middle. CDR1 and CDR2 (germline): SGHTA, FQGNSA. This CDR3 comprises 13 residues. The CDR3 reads CASSLDRNTEAFF. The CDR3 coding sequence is TGTGCCAGCAGCTTAGACCGTAACACTGAAGCTTTCTTT. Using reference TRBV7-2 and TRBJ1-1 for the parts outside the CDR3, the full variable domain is GAGVSQSPSNKVTEKGKDVELRCDPISGHTALYWYRQSLGQGLEFLIYFQGNSAPDKSGLPSDRFSAERTGGSVSTLTIQRTQQEDSAVYLCASSLDRNTEAFFGQGTRLTVV.

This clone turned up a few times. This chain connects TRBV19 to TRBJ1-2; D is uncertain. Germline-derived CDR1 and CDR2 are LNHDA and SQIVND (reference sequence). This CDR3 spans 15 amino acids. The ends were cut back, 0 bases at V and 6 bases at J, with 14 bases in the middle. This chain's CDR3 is CASSIETGLLHGYTF. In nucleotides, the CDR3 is TGTGCCAGTAGTATAGAGACTGGCCTTCTCCATGGCTACACCTTC. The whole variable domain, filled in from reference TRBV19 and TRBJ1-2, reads DGGITQSPKYLFRKEGQNVTLSCEQNLNHDAMYWYRQDPGQGLRLIYYSQIVNDFQKGDIAEGYSVSREKKESFPLTVTSAQKNPTAFYLCASSIETGLLHGYTFGSGTRLTVV.

The CDR3 reads CASSAQGGTEAFF. Here the CDR3 DNA reads TGTGCCAGCAGTGCGCAGGGGGGCACTGAAGCTTTCTTT. V and J are TRBV6-4 and TRBJ1-1; 7 positions agree with TRBD1. The CDR3 extends over 13 amino acids. Per germline, CDR1 MRHNA and CDR2 SNTAGT. The junction had 3 bases not matched to a gene; V was cut back by 4 bases and J by 4 bases.

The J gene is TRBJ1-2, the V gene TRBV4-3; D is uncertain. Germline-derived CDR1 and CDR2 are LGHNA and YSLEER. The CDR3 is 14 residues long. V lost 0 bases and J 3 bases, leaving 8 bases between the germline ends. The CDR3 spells CASSQDKAYYGYTF. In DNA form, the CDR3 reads TGCGCCAGCAGCCAAGATAAGGCTTACTATGGCTACACCTTC.

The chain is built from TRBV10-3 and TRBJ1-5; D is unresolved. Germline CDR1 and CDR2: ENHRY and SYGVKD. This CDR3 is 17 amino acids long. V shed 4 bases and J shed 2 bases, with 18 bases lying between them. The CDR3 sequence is CAISGSRISPGNQPQHF. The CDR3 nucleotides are TGTGCCATCAGTGGGAGCAGGATCTCGCCCGGCAATCAGCCCCAGCATTTT.

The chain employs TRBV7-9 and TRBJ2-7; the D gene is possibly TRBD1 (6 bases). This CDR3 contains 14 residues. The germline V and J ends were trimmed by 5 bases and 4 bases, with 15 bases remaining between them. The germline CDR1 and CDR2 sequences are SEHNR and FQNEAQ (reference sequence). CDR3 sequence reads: CASSLPGQGYEQYF. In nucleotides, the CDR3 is TGTGCCAGCAGCCTGCCGGGGCAGGGGTACGAGCAGTACTTC.

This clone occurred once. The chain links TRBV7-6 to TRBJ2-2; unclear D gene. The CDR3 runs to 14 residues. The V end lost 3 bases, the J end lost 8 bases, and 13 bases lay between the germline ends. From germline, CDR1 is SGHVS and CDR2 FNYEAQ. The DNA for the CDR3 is TGTGCCAGCAGCTTCGTCAGGCCGGTGGGGGAGCTGTTTTTT. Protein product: CASSFVRPVGELFF.

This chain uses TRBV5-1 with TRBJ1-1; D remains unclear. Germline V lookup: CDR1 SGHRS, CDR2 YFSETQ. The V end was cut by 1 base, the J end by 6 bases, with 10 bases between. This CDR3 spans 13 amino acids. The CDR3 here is CASSLIDGSEAFF. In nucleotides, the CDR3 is TGCGCCAGCAGCTTGATTGATGGGTCTGAAGCTTTCTTT.

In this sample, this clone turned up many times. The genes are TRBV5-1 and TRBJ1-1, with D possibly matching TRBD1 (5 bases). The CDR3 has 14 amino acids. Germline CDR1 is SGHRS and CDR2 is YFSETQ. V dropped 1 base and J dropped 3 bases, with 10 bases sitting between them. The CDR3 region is CASSLLLGDTEAFF. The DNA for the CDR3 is TGCGCCAGCAGCTTGTTACTGGGGGACACTGAAGCTTTCTTT.

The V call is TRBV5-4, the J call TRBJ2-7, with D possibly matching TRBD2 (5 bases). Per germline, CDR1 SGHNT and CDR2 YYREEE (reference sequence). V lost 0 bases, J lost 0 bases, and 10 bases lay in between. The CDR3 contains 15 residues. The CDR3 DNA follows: TGTGCCAGCAGCTTGGGAGGGTTCCTCTCCTACGAGCAGTACTTC. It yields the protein CASSLGGFLSYEQYF.

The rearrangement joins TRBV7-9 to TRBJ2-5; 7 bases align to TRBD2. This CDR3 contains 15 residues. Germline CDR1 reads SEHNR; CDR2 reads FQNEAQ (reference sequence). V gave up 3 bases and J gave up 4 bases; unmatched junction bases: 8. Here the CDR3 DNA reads TGTGCCAGCAGCTTCGCGGGAGTGTTATCAGAGACCCAGTACTTC. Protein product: CASSFAGVLSETQYF.

The CDR3 is CASSPPGGPNVLTF. The CDR3, as DNA: TGCGCCAGCAGCCCACCGGGAGGCCCCAACGTCCTGACTTTC. The chain employs TRBV5-1 and TRBJ2-6; 7 bases line up with TRBD2. Germline loops: CDR1 SGHRS, CDR2 YFSETQ. The length of the CDR3 is 14 residues. V shed 4 bases, J shed 8 bases, and the junction held 6 bases outside the gene matches.

DNA for the CDR3: TGCAGCGTTCAAGGACTCTTTCGCGGGGGCAATGAGCAGTTCTTC. Translating it yields CSVQGLFRGGNEQFF. The V and J genes are TRBV29-1 and TRBJ2-1; 7 positions match TRBD2. The CDR3 is 15 amino acids. Unmatched junction bases numbered 13, after V lost 5 bases and J lost 6 bases. Looked up from germline, CDR1 is SQVTM and CDR2 is ANQGSEA.

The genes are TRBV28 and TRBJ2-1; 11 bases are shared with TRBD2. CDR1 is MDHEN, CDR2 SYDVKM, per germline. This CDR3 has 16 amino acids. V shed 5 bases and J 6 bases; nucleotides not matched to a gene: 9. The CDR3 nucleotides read TGTGCCAGCAGTACCCTGCTAGCGGGAGGCTCCAATGAGCAGTTCTTC. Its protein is CASSTLLAGGSNEQFF.

The CDR3 reads CASGGDVNEQFF. The CDR3 DNA follows: TGTGCCAGCGGAGGGGACGTCAATGAGCAGTTCTTC. The J gene is TRBJ2-1, the V gene TRBV7-9; D perhaps matches TRBD2 (6 bases). The CDR3 runs 12 residues. Trimming removed 8 bases from V and 6 bases from J, with 11 bases in between. Germline CDR1 SEHNR, CDR2 FQNEAQ (reference sequence).

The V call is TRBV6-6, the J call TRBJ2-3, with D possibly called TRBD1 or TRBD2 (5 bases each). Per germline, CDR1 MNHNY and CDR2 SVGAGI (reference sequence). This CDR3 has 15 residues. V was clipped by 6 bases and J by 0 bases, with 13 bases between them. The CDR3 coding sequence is TGTGCCAGCAGCCTTGGGACGGGGAGCACAGATACGCAGTATTTT. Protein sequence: CASSLGTGSTDTQYF.

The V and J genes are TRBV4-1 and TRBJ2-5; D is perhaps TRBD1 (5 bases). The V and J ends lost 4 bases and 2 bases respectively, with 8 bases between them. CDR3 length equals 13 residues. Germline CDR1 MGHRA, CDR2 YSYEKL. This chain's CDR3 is CASSPRQQETQYF. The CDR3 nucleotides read TGCGCCAGCAGCCCTCGACAGCAAGAGACCCAGTACTTC.

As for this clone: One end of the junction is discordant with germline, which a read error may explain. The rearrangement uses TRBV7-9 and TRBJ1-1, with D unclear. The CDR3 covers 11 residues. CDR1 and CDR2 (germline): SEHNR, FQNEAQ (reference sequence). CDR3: CASSLAQSFLF. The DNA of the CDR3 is TGTGCCAGCAGCTTAGCGCAATCATTCCTCTTT.

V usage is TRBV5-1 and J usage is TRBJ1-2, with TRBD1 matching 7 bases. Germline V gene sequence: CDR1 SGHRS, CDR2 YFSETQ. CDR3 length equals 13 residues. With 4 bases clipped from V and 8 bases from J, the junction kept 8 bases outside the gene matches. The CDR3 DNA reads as TGCGCCAGCAGCCCGGACAGGCTGAGGGGCTACACCTTC. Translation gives CASSPDRLRGYTF.